The present T cell receptor beta chain was sequenced within a study of cytomegalovirus exposure and HLA in healthy donors. Study context: Previous work identified roughly 120 million unique TCR beta sequences from some 170 million T cells.

Primers included in the PCR were 60 Vbeta and 13 Jbeta primers. TCRdb's copy holds only in-frame clones and misses some; the assay was immunoSEQ multiplex PCR. The sample yields about 160,000 clones, 78% seen once. Study-level findings and limits: The authors later linked a missense DCLRE1C variant to TCR beta V- and J-gene trimming. Per a later analysis, 15,000 to 20,000 TCR beta sequences showed association with HLA alleles at 0.05 false discovery rate.

This clone was seen a single time. Its antigen is unknown. Germline is not matched at one junction end, which may reflect a read error. Although they were nominally healthy when sampled, donors likely had unrecorded immune exposures. This TCR was recovered from a woman in her forties or fifties in good health and CMV-seropositive. Material: PBMCs.

The CDR3 loop reads CASRDQSGANGLTF. As DNA, the CDR3 is TGTGCCAGCAGGGACCAATCTGGGGCCAACGGCCTGACTTTC. This rearrangement joins TRBV6-1 to TRBJ2-6, with a tentative D call TRBD1 (5 bases). Germline CDR1 is MNHNS and CDR2 is SASEGT. The CDR3 is made up of 14 amino acids.